A single sample is the source of the 21 T cell receptor beta chains below, sequenced in a study of blood T cells in healthy people across ages. For the second PCR, which ran for 7 to 11 cycles, a sample-barcoded 5' primer and a J-beta primer mix were used. TCRdb analysed the 5' RACE reads with MiXCR anew, one entry per CDR3 protein. The sample includes about 930,000 distinct CDR3 sequences, almost 30% of them seen just once. These data were also reused for a study on T cells of mothers and their children.

The sample taken for sequencing was blood. The receptors stem from a woman between 40 and 55 years old in good health.

The J gene is TRBJ2-3, the V gene TRBV20-1; unclear D gene. The V end lost 3 bases, the J end lost 6 bases, and 13 bases lay between the germline ends. The CDR3 loop spans 13 amino acids. Germline V CDR1 and CDR2: DFQATT, SNEGSKA (reference sequence). The CDR3 loop is CSARSPAGDTQYF. The CDR3 DNA is TGCAGTGCTAGGTCCCCGGCCGGGGATACGCAGTATTTT.

This clonotype was picked up many times. V gene TRBV11-2 combines with J gene TRBJ2-5; 7 bases match TRBD1. Germline V gives CDR1 SGHAT, CDR2 FQNNGV. V was clipped by 6 bases and J by 0 bases; unmatched bases: 1. There are 13 residues in the CDR3. Written as DNA, the CDR3 is TGTGCCAGCAGACAGGGGTACCAAGAGACCCAGTACTTC. Protein sequence: CASRQGYQETQYF.

The V and J genes are TRBV12-3 or TRBV12-4 and TRBJ2-1, with a possible D match to TRBD2 (5 bases). V lost 4 bases, J lost 6 bases, and 16 bases lay in between. The CDR3 is 15 residues long. This CDR3 is CASSCFRQGGNEQFF. The CDR3 coding sequence is TGTGCCAGCAGTTGCTTCAGGCAAGGAGGCAATGAGCAGTTCTTC.

CDR3 residues: CSATGQTLGGYTF. Written as DNA, the CDR3 is TGCAGTGCTACCGGACAGACCCTTGGTGGCTACACCTTC. This chain joins TRBV20-1 and TRBJ1-2, with D possibly being TRBD1 (6 bases). V lost 4 bases to trimming and J lost 7 bases, with 16 bases between them. The CDR3 contains 13 residues. Per the germline V gene, CDR1 is DFQATT and CDR2 is SNEGSKA (reference sequence).

This clonotype has only a few counts. J is TRBJ2-3 and V is TRBV29-1; TRBD1 might be the D (5 bases). Trimming cost V 6 bases and J 5 bases, with 15 bases left between them. This CDR3 has 13 amino acids. The V gene's germline CDR1 is SQVTM and CDR2 ANQGSEA. The CDR3 sequence is CSVTDKDLDTQYF. CDR3 nucleotides: TGCAGCGTAACGGACAAGGATTTAGATACGCAGTATTTT.

This clonotype has only a few counts. This chain links TRBV29-1 with TRBJ1-2, with 8 bases aligning to TRBD1. The CDR3 covers 16 residues. Germline V gene lookup returns CDR1 SQVTM and CDR2 ANQGSEA. The V segment lost 4 bases and the J segment 3 bases; nucleotides outside the gene matches: 13. CDR3 loop: CSVVGQGVFTDYGYTF. CDR3 in DNA: TGCAGCGTTGTAGGACAGGGAGTTTTCACGGACTATGGCTACACCTTC. Filled out from reference TRBV29-1 and TRBJ1-2, the complete variable domain reads SAVISQKPSRDICQRGTSLTIQCQVDSQVTMMFWYRQQPGQSLTLIATANQGSEATYESGFVIDKFPISRPNLTFSTLTVSNMSPEDSSIYLCSVVGQGVFTDYGYTFGSGTRLTVV.

This clonotype has more than one count but fewer than ten. The rearrangement joins TRBV6-4 to TRBJ1-5; the D is unclear. Trimming pared 0 bases from V and 6 bases from J, leaving 9 bases between. CDR1 and CDR2 (germline): MRHNA, SNTAGT. The CDR3 is 14 amino acids. The CDR3 bases are TGTGCCAGCAGTGACTCGGCGGGTGTTCAGCCCCAGCATTTT. This codes for CASSDSAGVQPQHF.

There are many counts of this clonotype. The rearrangement uses TRBV20-1 and TRBJ2-7; possible D gene TRBD2, 6 bases. The V and J ends lost 3 bases and 2 bases respectively, with 14 bases between them. CDR1 and CDR2 (germline): DFQATT, SNEGSKA (reference sequence). This CDR3 has 14 residues. CDR3 region: CSASPAGSAYEQYF. The CDR3 DNA follows: TGCAGTGCTAGTCCCGCGGGGTCCGCCTACGAGCAGTACTTC.

This clonotype was seen ten or more times. The chain recombines TRBV9 with TRBJ2-5, with 10 bases lining up with TRBD2. Trimming at V came to 4 bases and at J to 2 bases, leaving 5 bases not matched to a gene. Per germline, CDR1 SGDLS and CDR2 YYNGEE. This CDR3 is 15 amino acids long. DNA of the CDR3: TGTGCCAGCAGCCCCCAAGCGGGGGGGCAAGAGACCCAGTACTTC. This sequence encodes CASSPQAGGQETQYF.

Notes on this clonotype: A read error may be the cause here, since a much bigger clone is one base away. This chain connects TRBV4-1 to TRBJ2-7; D tentatively fits TRBD1 or TRBD2 (5 bases each). V was cut by 5 bases and J by 1 base, with 15 bases left in between. Looked up from germline, CDR1 is MGHRA and CDR2 is YSYEKL. The CDR3 sequence is 15 residues long. CDR3 nucleotides: TGCGCCAGCAGCTCGGGACGGGATTCTTCCTACGAGCAGTACTTC. Translated: CASSSGRDSSYEQYF.

This clonotype was observed a few times. The CDR3 sequence is CASSSRQGLLDTQYF. CDR3 in DNA: TGTGCCAGCAGCTCGAGGCAGGGGTTGTTAGATACGCAGTATTTT. The rearrangement links TRBV27 to TRBJ2-3, with D tentatively TRBD1 (6 bases). The CDR3 extends over 15 amino acids. Trimming took 6 bases from V and 5 from J, leaving 18 bases between them. Germline V gene lookup returns CDR1 MNHEY and CDR2 SMNVEV (reference sequence).

The chain couples TRBV18 to TRBJ2-5; D gene unclear. TRBJ2-7 explains the end of the DNA better; the J call may be wrong. The CDR3 runs 13 residues. Germline V gives CDR1 KGHSH, CDR2 LQKENI. This CDR3 reads CASSLQDPYEQYF. CDR3 DNA: TGTGCCAGCTCACTACAAGACCCCTACGAGCAGTACTTC.

V is TRBV5-6 and J is TRBJ1-2, with D possibly matching TRBD1 (6 bases). Trimming took off 4 bases at V and 6 bases at J, with 13 bases between the two ends. The CDR3 has 13 residues. Germline V gene lookup returns CDR1 SGHDT and CDR2 YYEEEE. The CDR3 sequence is CASSPGGGNGYTF. CDR3 nucleotide sequence: TGTGCCAGCAGCCCTGGTGGGGGCAATGGCTACACCTTC.

Only one count was recorded for this clonotype. A read error is possible here, since a much larger clone lies one base away. The V and J genes are TRBV4-2 and TRBJ2-3, with TRBD2 matching 13 bases. Looked up from germline, CDR1 is LGHNA and CDR2 is YNFKEQ. This CDR3 spans 17 amino acids. Here the CDR3 reads CAGSQGGLAGERDTQYF. The CDR3 DNA is TGTGCCGGCAGCCAGGGTGGACTAGCGGGAGAAAGAGATACGCAGTATTTT.

This clonotype was picked up a small number of times. The chain recombines TRBV6-6 with TRBJ2-5, with D possibly being TRBD2 (6 bases). The CDR3 runs to 13 residues. Germline V gives CDR1 MNHNY, CDR2 SVGAGI (reference sequence). V was clipped by 7 bases and J by 4 bases, with 13 bases between them. This chain's CDR3 is CASMGGERETQYF. For the CDR3, the DNA is TGTGCCAGCATGGGCGGGGAAAGAGAGACCCAGTACTTC.

In its sample, this clonotype was seen a few times. The chain recombines TRBV5-1 with TRBJ2-1; D ambiguous. Germline CDR1 is SGHRS and CDR2 is YFSETQ. Trimming took 1 base from V and 0 from J, leaving 8 bases between them. The CDR3 has 15 amino acids. CDR3 region: CASSLYRASYNEQFF. For the CDR3, the DNA is TGCGCCAGCAGCTTGTATAGGGCCTCCTACAATGAGCAGTTCTTC. Full variable domain (outside the CDR3, taken from reference TRBV5-1 and TRBJ2-1): KAGVTQTPRYLIKTRGQQVTLSCSPISGHRSVSWYQQTPGQGLQFLFEYFSETQRNKGNFPGRFSGRQFSNSRSEMNVSTLELGDSALYLCASSLYRASYNEQFFGPGTRLTVL.

V is TRBV20-1 and J is TRBJ1-5, with TRBD1 matching over 9 bases. Germline V gene sequence: CDR1 DFQATT, CDR2 SNEGSKA (reference sequence). The CDR3 length is 14 residues. V lost 1 base, J lost 6 bases, and 4 bases stayed unmatched. The CDR3 region has the DNA TGCAGTGCTAGAGGGGACAGGGCAGGTCAGCCCCAGCATTTT. Residues: CSARGDRAGQPQHF.

The rearrangement links TRBV25-1 to TRBJ2-3, with 9 bases matching TRBD2. J gave up 4 bases and V 6 bases, and 8 bases lay outside the gene matches. This CDR3 has 15 residues. The germline V gene encodes CDR1 MGHDK and CDR2 SYGVNS. The CDR3 loop reads CASSRGGAMADTQYF. CDR3 sequence (DNA): TGTGCCAGCAGCCGCGGGGGGGCTATGGCAGATACGCAGTATTTT.

In its sample, this clonotype was seen a few times. The chain has TRBV6-5 and TRBJ2-7; 8 bases match TRBD1. Germline-derived CDR1 and CDR2 are MNHEY and SVGAGI. With 4 bases clipped from V and 5 bases from J, the junction kept 7 bases outside the gene matches. The CDR3 has 14 residues. The CDR3 sequence: CASSWTGSKHEQYF. CDR3 in DNA: TGTGCCAGCAGTTGGACAGGGAGCAAGCACGAGCAGTACTTC.

Comment on this clonotype: Possible read error: a much larger clone is one base away. The CDR3 loop reads CGSSQVGQGSYEQYF. The CDR3 nucleotides read TGTGGCAGCAGCCAAGTTGGGCAGGGGTCCTACGAGCAGTACTTC. The rearrangement links TRBV3-1 to TRBJ2-7; perhaps TRBD1 as D (6 bases). The CDR3 is 15 residues long. Germline lookup yields CDR1 LGHDT and CDR2 YNNKEL (reference sequence).

Ten or more counts support this clonotype. The J gene is TRBJ2-1, the V gene TRBV20-1; a weak D match, TRBD2 (6 bases). The V end lost 0 bases, the J end lost 6 bases, and 21 bases lay between the germline ends. Germline V gene data show CDR1 as DFQATT and CDR2 as SNEGSKA (reference sequence). The CDR3 has 17 amino acids. The CDR3 loop reads CSARDVVGGVNFNEQFF. CDR3 coding DNA: TGCAGTGCTAGAGATGTGGTAGGAGGGGTAAATTTCAATGAGCAGTTCTTC.